A selection of T cell receptor beta chains follows, all from one sample in a study of T-cell reconstitution after alpha-beta-depleted transplantation in children. Via MiXCR, TCRdb re-called the PCR reads, giving one row per CDR3 protein. Of approximately 1,000,000 distinct CDR3 sequences in the sample, about 29% were seen once. Here the sequenced sample was PBMCs, mostly from graft donor cells, taken 360 days after TCRalphabeta/CD19-depleted stem cell transplant. These receptors came from a boy younger than two who had a stem cell transplant for SCID, so the T cells may come from the graft donor. The CDR3 runs from the conserved cysteine through the conserved F or W.

v_call cdr3_aa
TRBV5-1 CASSLALNSRDTGELFF
TRBV7-9 CASRRDGAEETQYF
TRBV5-1 CASSLADPSTDTQYF
TRBV27 CASSLSLAGGPGELFF
TRBV6-1 CASRPSGPTGELFF
TRBV30 CAWRTIGYTF
TRBV29-1 CSVYSQSWGRPSYNEQFF
TRBV6-1 CASSRLARETQYF
TRBV27 CASSLNGAGVLGDTQYF
TRBV25-1 CASSEPAWGEAFF
TRBV6-2/TRBV6-3 CASSPFDLGYTF